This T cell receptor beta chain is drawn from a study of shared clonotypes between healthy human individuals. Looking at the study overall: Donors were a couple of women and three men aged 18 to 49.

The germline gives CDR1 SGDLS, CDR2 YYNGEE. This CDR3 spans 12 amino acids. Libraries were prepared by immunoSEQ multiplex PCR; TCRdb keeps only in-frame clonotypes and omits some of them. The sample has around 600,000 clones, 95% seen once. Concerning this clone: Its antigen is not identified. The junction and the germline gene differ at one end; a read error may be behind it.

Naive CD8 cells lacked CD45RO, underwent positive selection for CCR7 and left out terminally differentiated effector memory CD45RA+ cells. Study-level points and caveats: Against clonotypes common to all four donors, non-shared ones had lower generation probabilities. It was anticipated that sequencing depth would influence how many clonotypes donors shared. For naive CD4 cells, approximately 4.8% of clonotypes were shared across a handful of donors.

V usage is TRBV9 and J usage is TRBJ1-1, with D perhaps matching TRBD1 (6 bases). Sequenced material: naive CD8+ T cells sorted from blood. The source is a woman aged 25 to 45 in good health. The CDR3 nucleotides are TGTGCCAGCAGCCGAGTAGGCGACAGGACAGTCTTT. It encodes CASSRVGDRTVF.